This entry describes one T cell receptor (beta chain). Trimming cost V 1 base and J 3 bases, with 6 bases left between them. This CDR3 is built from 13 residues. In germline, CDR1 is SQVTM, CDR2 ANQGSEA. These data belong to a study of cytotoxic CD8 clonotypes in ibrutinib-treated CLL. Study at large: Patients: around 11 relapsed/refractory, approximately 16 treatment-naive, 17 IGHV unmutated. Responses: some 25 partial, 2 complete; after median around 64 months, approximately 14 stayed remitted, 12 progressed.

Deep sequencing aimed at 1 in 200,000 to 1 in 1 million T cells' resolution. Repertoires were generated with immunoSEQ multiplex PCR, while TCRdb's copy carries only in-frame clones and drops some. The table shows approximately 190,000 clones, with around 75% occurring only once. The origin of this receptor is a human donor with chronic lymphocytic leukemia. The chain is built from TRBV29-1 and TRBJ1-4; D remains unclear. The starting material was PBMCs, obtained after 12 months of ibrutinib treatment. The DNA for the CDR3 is TGCAGCGTTGAAGTGTGGTCTAATGAAAAACTGTTTTTT. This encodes CSVEVWSNEKLFF.